This is a list of T cell receptor beta chains from one sample in a study of T cells expressing NK-cell markers. With the 5' RACE reads reprocessed, TCRdb shows one record per CDR3 protein and no DNA. Recorded here are some 390,000 distinct CDR3 sequences; the top ten clones represent around 10%. Sequences were obtained from blood T cells: a sorted CD56 or NKG2C T cell subset, CD4+ or CD8+ T cells, or bulk PBMC T cells (not recorded which). These receptors all stem from a woman aged 45 to 65 in good health. CDR3s include the opening cysteine and the closing phenylalanine or tryptophan.

j_call v_call cdr3_aa
TRBJ2-2 TRBV5-1 CASSLRTSGNPIGELFF
TRBJ2-2 TRBV19 CASRVGGSFTGELFF
TRBJ1-1 TRBV7-9 CASSLGPQNTEAFF
TRBJ1-2 TRBV2 CASSYIRQGTYGYTF
TRBJ1-1 TRBV5-1 CASSPDGQLMNTEAFF
TRBJ2-2 TRBV29-1 CSVPGTGGEGELFF
TRBJ2-3 TRBV12-5 CASGPGLAGSDTQYF
TRBJ2-1 TRBV27 CASRSIAGVYNEQFF
TRBJ2-1 TRBV5-1 CASSLAGEQFF
TRBJ1-1 TRBV5-1 CASAVEANTEAFF
TRBJ2-1 TRBV6-2/TRBV6-3 CASSPQLASLFYNEQFF
TRBJ1-1 TRBV10-2 CASSEIESSAFF
TRBJ2-3 TRBV5-1 CASSFRDTQTDTQYF
TRBJ2-1 TRBV14 CASSQRQSSYNEQFF
TRBJ1-4 TRBV4-1 CASSPEATNEKLFF
TRBJ2-3 TRBV7-6 CASSFLADSTDTQYF
TRBJ2-5 TRBV12-3/TRBV12-4 CASSLEGTQYF
TRBJ1-4 TRBV9 CASSAAGNEKLFF
TRBJ2-1 TRBV5-5 CASSFRDRGPGEQFF
TRBJ2-5 TRBV5-1 CASSDRGIEETQYF
TRBJ2-3 TRBV4-1 CASSQEGGRSDTQYF
TRBJ2-1 TRBV11-2 CASSPGGRGRSYNEQFF
TRBJ2-2 TRBV28 CASSLGLRGIGELFF
TRBJ2-3 TRBV20-1 CSARGTERADTQYF
TRBJ2-3 TRBV20-1 CSAFTSGRPPDTQYF
TRBJ1-1 TRBV7-9 CASSFRGKAFF
TRBJ2-1 TRBV10-3 CAISEGGIDGGGRANEQFF
TRBJ2-1 TRBV20-1 CSAPPGLASNEQFF
TRBJ2-1 TRBV24-1 CATSERAGSSYNEQFF
TRBJ2-1 TRBV7-2 CASSLVAGGNNEQFF
TRBJ2-5 TRBV6-6 CASSYGSSGRSETQYF
TRBJ2-3 TRBV7-7 CASSSAGTGTDTQYF
TRBJ2-1 TRBV25-1 CASSEFGGRGYNEQFF
TRBJ2-5 TRBV28 CASTRGRERHRETQYF
TRBJ1-4 TRBV12-3/TRBV12-4 CASSFTGVGPNEKLFF
TRBJ2-7 TRBV6-5 CASRPQGYEQYF
TRBJ1-2 TRBV12-3/TRBV12-4 CASSPPQTWHGYTF
TRBJ2-7 TRBV27 CASSWGRGGYEQYF
TRBJ2-3 TRBV10-3 CAIRPDRMDTQYF
TRBJ2-1 TRBV29-1 CSGELRLYNEQFF
TRBJ2-3 TRBV7-9 CASRGTSGSFDTQYF
TRBJ1-5 TRBV20-1 CSASQGADQPQHF
TRBJ1-1 TRBV19 CASSPQGVEAFF
TRBJ2-3 TRBV5-1 CASSPDSRGPPDTQYF